The 3 T cell receptor beta chains below come from one sample, sequenced in a study of T cell responses to AZD1222 COVID-19 vaccine. The assay was immunoSEQ multiplex PCR, and TCRdb's table has in-frame clones only and misses some. The sample shows around 120,000 clones, more than 65% of them seen only once. This material consisted of peripheral blood, taken 28 days after the second AZD1222 dose. Receptor source: an adult who received the AZD1222 COVID-19 vaccine.

The chain employs TRBV9 and TRBJ2-2; TRBD1 agrees at 8 bases. Germline lookup yields CDR1 SGDLS and CDR2 YYNGEE. V was clipped by 3 bases and J by 6 bases; unmatched bases: 1. The CDR3 spans 13 residues. The CDR3 protein is CASSARGPGELFF. CDR3 sequence (DNA): TGTGCCAGCAGCGCCAGGGGGCCCGGGGAGCTGTTTTTT. Complete variable domain (other parts from reference TRBV9 and TRBJ2-2): DSGVTQTPKHLITATGQRVTLRCSPRSGDLSVYWYQQSLDQGLQFLIQYYNGEERAKGNILERFSAQQFPDLHSELNLSSLELGDSALYFCASSARGPGELFFGEGSRLTVL.

The chain employs TRBV28 and TRBJ1-2, with a weak D call TRBD1 (6 bases). The CDR3 totals 13 residues. V was pared by 6 bases and J by 8 bases, with 16 bases between. Germline CDR1 MDHEN, CDR2 SYDVKM. The CDR3 DNA reads TGTGCCAGCAGGCCTCCGAGGGGGGTCGGCTACACCTTC. Translation gives CASRPPRGVGYTF.

This clone has only a few counts. The rearrangement uses TRBV21-1 and TRBJ1-1. TRBV21-1 is flagged as a pseudogene. The CDR3 is 16 residues long. The CDR3 nucleotides read TGTGCCAGCAGTCAAAGTACCGGGGTGAGACACACTGAAGCTTTCTTT. Amino acids: CASSQSTGVRHTEAFF.